These 4 T cell receptor beta chains came from one sample sequenced in a study of cytomegalovirus exposure and HLA in healthy donors. Vbeta (60) and Jbeta (13) primers were used in the PCR. The assay was immunoSEQ multiplex PCR, and TCRdb's table has in-frame clones only and misses some. Here the sample spans roughly 89,000 clones, around 74% being singletons. The material sequenced was PBMCs. The receptors were sampled from a man younger than 45 in good health and CMV-seropositive.

The chain couples TRBV7-2 to TRBJ2-5; 10 bases are shared with TRBD2. The germline gives CDR1 SGHTA, CDR2 FQGNSA. V was clipped by 5 bases and J by 1 base; unmatched bases: 7. The CDR3 spans 16 residues. The CDR3 bases are TGTGCCAGCAGCCTGGGGGCTAGCGGGGGCCAAGAGACCCAGTACTTC. It encodes CASSLGASGGQETQYF.

J is TRBJ1-1 and V is TRBV10-2, with TRBD1 as a possible D gene (6 bases). The V end lost 6 bases, the J end lost 6 bases, and 14 bases lay between the germline ends. This CDR3 comprises 13 residues. Per germline, CDR1 WSHSY and CDR2 SAAADI. CDR3 loop: CASRDTGYPEAFF. CDR3 in DNA: TGCGCCAGCAGGGATACAGGGTATCCTGAAGCTTTCTTT.

In this sample, this clone turned up many times. The chain employs TRBV5-3 and TRBJ2-7; D remains ambiguous. TRBV5-3 is annotated as an ORF whose role is uncertain. This CDR3 spans 13 amino acids. The V end was cut by 0 bases, the J end by 2 bases, with 6 bases between. The CDR3 is CARSLEAAYEQYF. CDR3 coding DNA: TGTGCCAGAAGCTTGGAAGCCGCCTACGAGCAGTACTTC.

The rearrangement uses TRBV29-1 and TRBJ1-2, with D possibly matching TRBD1 (6 bases). CDR1 SQVTM and CDR2 ANQGSEA come from the germline V gene. The V and J ends lost 3 bases and 4 bases respectively, with 21 bases between them. The CDR3 spans 16 residues. CDR3 in DNA: TGCAGCGTTGATGTTTTGGGCGGCGGGGGCGGCTATGGCTACACCTTC. It is translated as CSVDVLGGGGGYGYTF.